The entry that follows covers one TCR beta chain sequence. This sample was included in a study of blood T cell repertoires in COVID-19. Looking at the study overall: Nucleic acid was either cDNA or gDNA, and it came from T cells, B-cell-depleted T cells, or PBMCs.

J was trimmed by 8 bases and V by 5 bases; bases with no gene match: 8. CDR1 SGHNT and CDR2 YYREEE come from the germline V gene (reference sequence). This CDR3 has 15 amino acids. Participants, about 18 to 100 years old, spanned 25 or so US areas. Cohorts were determined from participant-reported clinical history. Source study methods: Quantification of nucleated cells was approximated via reference gene primer amplification. The data were produced by immunoSEQ multiplex PCR, yet TCRdb's version contains in-frame clones alone and is incomplete. V, J and clone size are taken as reported in that table, and D and trimming were inferred from the DNA itself. This table has about 380,000 clones, around 89% appearing once.

Sequencing input: PBMCs or T cells enriched from blood (not recorded which). The rearrangement uses TRBV5-4 and TRBJ1-6, with 9 bases lining up with TRBD1. This receptor was obtained from a woman in her late teens or twenties who had recovered from COVID-19. CDR3 sequence reads: CASSPRQGVDSPLHF. For the CDR3, the DNA is TGTGCCAGCAGTCCTAGACAGGGGGTAGATTCACCCCTCCACTTT.